The 31 T cell receptor beta chains presented below share a single source sample, sequenced in a study of beta chain features in type 1 diabetes. Expressed TCRB transcripts got sequenced, as all isolated RNA was reverse transcribed. Only in-frame clones appear in the TCRdb table, and some are missing; sequencing was by immunoSEQ multiplex PCR. Among some 330,000 clones listed, roughly an eighth were seen once. Points from the study as a whole: Shorter TCRB CDR3s, moderately but significantly so, were found in Type 1 diabetes patients in all four CD4+ subsets.

Which antigens these TCRs recognize remains unknown. Sequenced material: naive CD4+ T cells from blood. Source of these receptors: a woman aged 18-30 years with type 1 diabetes.

This clone appeared a few times. This chain links TRBV15 with TRBJ2-7; 7 bases are shared with TRBD1. After removal of 1 base from V and 12 bases from J, the junction contained 18 bases not matched to a gene. The CDR3 runs 16 residues. Germline CDR1 is LNHNV and CDR2 is YYDKDF (reference sequence). This CDR3 reads CATSRAPGTAPKDAYF. The CDR3 DNA reads TGTGCCACCAGCAGAGCTCCCGGGACAGCGCCGAAGGACGCGTACTTC.

The table lists this clone with a few counts. The V and J genes are TRBV5-1 and TRBJ2-1, with 10 nucleotides matching TRBD2. V lost 4 bases and J lost 2; bases outside the gene matches: 6. The CDR3 runs 16 residues. Germline V lookup: CDR1 SGHRS, CDR2 YFSETQ. CDR3 bases: TGCGCCAGCAGCGTCCCCACTAGCGGGACCTACAATGAGCAGTTCTTC. Translation: CASSVPTSGTYNEQFF.

The sample holds a few counts of this clone. The genes are TRBV28 and TRBJ1-4; D gene unclear. The CDR3 contains 13 residues. V lost 2 bases and J 10 bases, leaving 11 bases between the germline ends. Germline V gives CDR1 MDHEN, CDR2 SYDVKM. This chain's CDR3 is CASSLGLEIKLFF. The CDR3 DNA reads as TGTGCCAGCAGTTTAGGGTTGGAGATAAAACTGTTTTTT. Together with reference TRBV28 and TRBJ1-4, the CDR3 gives the full variable domain: DVKVTQSSRYLVKRTGEKVFLECVQDMDHENMFWYRQDPGLGLRLIYFSYDVKMKEKGDIPEGYSVSREKKERFSLILESASTNQTSMYLCASSLGLEIKLFFGSGTQLSVL.

This clone turned up a few times. The V and J genes are TRBV2 and TRBJ2-7; D remains unclear. V lost 8 bases and J lost 11, with 19 bases in between. The CDR3 spans 12 residues. CDR1 and CDR2 (germline): SNHLY, FYNNEI. CDR3: CASATRQAGEYF. DNA for the CDR3: TGTGCCAGCGCCACTCGCCAGGCTGGTGAGTACTTC.

This clone was found a few times. The V call is TRBV5-4, the J call TRBJ2-1, with 11 bases lining up with TRBD2. With V trimmed by 0 bases and J by 4 bases, 3 bases remained unmatched. This CDR3 comprises 16 residues. Germline CDR1 SGHNT, CDR2 YYREEE (reference sequence). The CDR3 spells CASSLGGTSGYNEQFF. In nucleotides, the CDR3 is TGTGCCAGCAGCTTGGGAGGGACTAGCGGATACAATGAGCAGTTCTTC.

The V gene is TRBV9, the J gene TRBJ2-5; possible D gene TRBD1, 5 bases. Between the trimmed V and J ends, which lost 4 bases and 3 bases, there was a span of 13 bases. Germline values: CDR1 SGDLS, CDR2 YYNGEE. This CDR3 is 14 amino acids long. CDR3 sequence reads: CASSPQGSKETQYF. The CDR3, as DNA: TGTGCCAGCAGCCCCCAGGGAAGTAAAGAGACCCAGTACTTC.

This clone was seen a few times. The chain combines TRBV10-3 with TRBJ2-1; a possible D gene is TRBD2 (5 bases). V lost 2 bases and J lost 0, with 8 bases in between. The germline V gene has CDR1 ENHRY and CDR2 SYGVKD. This CDR3 contains 15 residues. CDR3 in amino acids: CAISEAGSSYNEQFF. CDR3 DNA sequence: TGTGCCATCAGTGAGGCGGGTAGCTCCTACAATGAGCAGTTCTTC.

V and J are TRBV5-4 and TRBJ1-4, with TRBD1 identical over 10 bases. Germline V gives CDR1 SGHNT, CDR2 YYREEE (reference sequence). The CDR3 is 15 residues long. The junction had 3 bases not matched to a gene; V was cut back by 3 bases and J by 4 bases. The CDR3 DNA sequence: TGTGCCAGCAGCTCCGGGACAGGGGTTAATGAAAAACTGTTTTTT. Translated: CASSSGTGVNEKLFF.

V is TRBV12-5 and J is TRBJ2-1; TRBD2 matches at 9 bases. The CDR3 is 15 residues long. Germline V gives CDR1 LGHNT, CDR2 FRNRAP. The CDR3 DNA is TGTGCCTCCGCCCCGCGGGAGGGGTCCTACAATGAGCAGTTCTTC. Its protein is CASAPREGSYNEQFF.

This rearrangement joins TRBV4-1 to TRBJ2-3; no reliable D call. V lost 0 bases, J lost 3 bases, and 13 bases lay in between. The CDR3 length is 16 residues. Germline V lookup: CDR1 MGHRA, CDR2 YSYEKL. Here the CDR3 reads CASSQDRSASTDTQYF. In DNA, the CDR3 is TGCGCCAGCAGCCAAGACAGGTCCGCGAGTACAGATACGCAGTATTTT.

There are a few counts of this clone. The chain has TRBV4-3 and TRBJ2-7; maybe TRBD1 (5 bases). CDR3 length equals 15 residues. The germline CDR1 and CDR2 sequences are LGHNA and YSLEER. Trimming shortened V by 0 bases and J by 2 bases, and 11 bases separated the two germline ends. The CDR3 loop reads CASSQDRLGPYEQYF. The DNA for the CDR3 is TGCGCCAGCAGCCAAGATAGGCTGGGGCCCTACGAGCAGTACTTC.

The table lists this clone with a few counts. V gene TRBV5-4 combines with J gene TRBJ1-2, with 12 bases identical to TRBD1. Trimming at V came to 4 bases and at J to 5 bases, leaving 9 bases not matched to a gene. CDR1 and CDR2 from the germline V gene are SGHNT and YYREEE (reference sequence). The CDR3 totals 16 residues. The CDR3 nucleotides read TGTGCCAGCAGCCCCGGGACAGGGGGCGCCTGGTATGGCTACACCTTC. As protein: CASSPGTGGAWYGYTF.

This clone was observed a handful of times. The gene calls are TRBV5-1 and TRBJ2-3, with 10 bases fitting TRBD2. Germline values: CDR1 SGHRS, CDR2 YFSETQ. V shed 1 base and J 3 bases; nucleotides not matched to a gene: 5. The CDR3 is 16 amino acids. Here the CDR3 DNA reads TGCGCCAGCAGCTTGTTACTAGCGGGGACGACAGATACGCAGTATTTT. As protein: CASSLLLAGTTDTQYF.

The V and J genes are TRBV9 and TRBJ1-1, with D possibly matching TRBD1 (5 bases). Trimming shortened V by 5 bases and J by 3 bases, and 14 bases separated the two germline ends. Germline V gene lookup returns CDR1 SGDLS and CDR2 YYNGEE. The CDR3 is made up of 14 amino acids. The CDR3 DNA reads TGTGCCAGCAGGAAACAGGTGTCCGACACTGAAGCTTTCTTT. Its translation: CASRKQVSDTEAFF.

The chain uses TRBV19 and TRBJ2-3; 8 bases match TRBD1. This CDR3 region has 14 residues. Per the germline V gene, CDR1 is LNHDA and CDR2 is SQIVND (reference sequence). V shed 6 bases, J shed 5 bases, and the junction held 7 bases outside the gene matches. The CDR3 DNA is TGTGCCAGTAGCCAACTCGACAGGGGAGATACGCAGTATTTT. Encoded protein: CASSQLDRGDTQYF. The complete variable domain, with remaining parts taken from reference TRBV19 and TRBJ2-3, reads DGGITQSPKYLFRKEGQNVTLSCEQNLNHDAMYWYRQDPGQGLRLIYYSQIVNDFQKGDIAEGYSVSREKKESFPLTVTSAQKNPTAFYLCASSQLDRGDTQYFGPGTRLTVL.

The gene calls are TRBV20-1 and TRBJ2-7; D gene unclear. Trimming removed 8 bases from V and 6 bases from J, with 14 bases in between. The CDR3 runs to 11 residues. CDR1 is DFQATT and CDR2 is SNEGSKA in the germline V gene (reference sequence). CDR3 in DNA: TGCAGTATCACTGGGCGTCGCGAGCAGTACTTC. Its protein product is CSITGRREQYF.

This clone was counted only a few times. This chain links TRBV29-1 with TRBJ2-7; 10 bases align to TRBD1. The CDR3 contains 15 residues. CDR1 and CDR2 (germline): SQVTM, ANQGSEA. The V and J ends lost 5 bases and 2 bases, in that order; junction bases with no gene match: 9. The CDR3 region is CSVNLPGTGAYEQYF. DNA for the CDR3: TGCAGCGTTAACCTCCCCGGGACAGGGGCCTACGAGCAGTACTTC.

This clone was detected once. The V call is TRBV7-9, the J call TRBJ2-5; D is perhaps TRBD1 (6 bases). The CDR3 contains 14 residues. From germline, CDR1 is SEHNR and CDR2 FQNEAQ (reference sequence). V was shortened by 0 bases and J by 4 bases, with 9 bases between the two germline ends. The CDR3 nucleotides are TGTGCCAGCAGCTTAGCCGGGACACGAGAGACCCAGTACTTC. Translation gives CASSLAGTRETQYF.

In nucleotides, the CDR3 is TGCGCCAGCAGCTTGGGACTAGCGGGAGGGGGGGTTGGCAACATTCAGTACTTC. Translating gives CASSLGLAGGGVGNIQYF. The J gene is TRBJ2-4, the V gene TRBV5-1; 14 nucleotides agree with TRBD2. This CDR3 is built from 18 residues. After removal of 0 bases from V and 7 bases from J, the junction contained 9 bases not matched to a gene. CDR1 and CDR2 (germline): SGHRS, YFSETQ.

This chain joins TRBV7-2 and TRBJ2-1; the D is unclear. Germline V gives CDR1 SGHTA, CDR2 FQGNSA. The CDR3 loop spans 12 amino acids. V lost 6 bases and J 7 bases, leaving 10 bases between the germline ends. The CDR3 sequence: CASRPQANEQFF. The CDR3 nucleotides read TGTGCCAGCAGGCCGCAGGCGAATGAGCAGTTCTTC.

This clone was counted only a few times. The J gene is TRBJ2-5, the V gene TRBV4-1; the match to TRBD1 covers 8 bases. The V segment lost 1 base and the J segment 2 bases; nucleotides outside the gene matches: 6. CDR1 is MGHRA and CDR2 is YSYEKL in the germline V gene. This CDR3 is 16 amino acids long. The CDR3 bases are TGCGCCAGCAGCCAAGTGGGCAGGGGGCCTCAAGAGACCCAGTACTTC. Translation: CASSQVGRGPQETQYF.

The CDR3 DNA follows: TGTGCCAGCACGGCAGGGGGGCGAGGCTACACCTTC. It translates to CASTAGGRGYTF. V and J are TRBV6-5 and TRBJ1-2; TRBD1 agrees at 7 bases. This CDR3 contains 12 residues. Germline assignment: CDR1 MNHEY and CDR2 SVGAGI. The junction had 7 bases not matched to a gene; V was cut back by 7 bases and J by 8 bases.

The V call is TRBV7-9, the J call TRBJ2-5, with 9 bases that match TRBD1. Trimming at V came to 2 bases and at J to 6 bases, leaving 4 bases not matched to a gene. CDR3 length: 14 amino acids. The germline CDR1 and CDR2 sequences are SEHNR and FQNEAQ (reference sequence). CDR3 in DNA: TGTGCCAGCAGCTTAAGGGACAGGGTACAGACCCAGTACTTC. Translating gives CASSLRDRVQTQYF.

The V gene is TRBV10-3, the J gene TRBJ2-7; TRBD2 might be the D (6 bases). V was trimmed by 0 bases and J by 10 bases, leaving 10 bases between them. Germline CDR1 ENHRY, CDR2 SYGVKD. The CDR3 is 12 amino acids. CDR3 bases: TGTGCCATCAGTGAGTCGGAGGGAGGTCAGTACTTC. Amino acids: CAISESEGGQYF.

In this sample, this clone turned up a few times. The rearrangement links TRBV19 to TRBJ1-5, with D maybe TRBD1 (6 bases). Trimming pared 6 bases from V and 6 bases from J, leaving 18 bases between. Germline loops: CDR1 LNHDA, CDR2 SQIVND (reference sequence). This CDR3 region has 15 residues. The CDR3, as DNA: TGTGCCAGTAGGCGGAGCAGGGGCCGGGGTCAGCCCCAGCATTTT. Encoded protein: CASRRSRGRGQPQHF.

This clone was detected a few times. The genes are TRBV10-3 and TRBJ1-2; D might be TRBD1 (6 bases). Deletions cut 2 bases from V and 4 bases from J, with 14 bases between. Germline V CDR1 and CDR2: ENHRY, SYGVKD. The CDR3 is 15 residues long. CDR3 amino acids: CAISEGQQRLYGYTF. CDR3 DNA: TGTGCCATCAGTGAGGGACAGCAGAGACTCTATGGCTACACCTTC.

This clone was detected a few times. The chain joins TRBV5-1 to TRBJ2-5; D possibly corresponds to TRBD1 (6 bases). V lost 4 bases, J lost 4 bases, and 17 bases lay in between. Per germline, CDR1 SGHRS and CDR2 YFSETQ. The CDR3 contains 15 residues. The CDR3 protein is CASSPGDIVLETQYF. Here the CDR3 DNA reads TGCGCCAGCAGCCCCGGGGACATCGTCTTAGAGACCCAGTACTTC.

This clone was seen more than once but under ten times. This chain uses TRBV19 with TRBJ2-6; the D gene is possibly TRBD1 (6 bases). The CDR3 runs to 17 residues. V was pared by 1 base and J by 0 bases, with 10 bases between. Germline lookup yields CDR1 LNHDA and CDR2 SQIVND (reference sequence). CDR3 sequence: CASSIARGISGANVLTF. CDR3 coding DNA: TGTGCCAGTAGTATAGCCAGGGGAATCTCTGGGGCCAACGTCCTGACTTTC.

The gene calls are TRBV29-1 and TRBJ2-7; maybe TRBD1 (5 bases). CDR3 length: 13 amino acids. The germline V gene encodes CDR1 SQVTM and CDR2 ANQGSEA. The V gene lost 5 bases and the J gene lost 2 bases, with 13 bases spanning the gap. The CDR3 loop reads CSVLRAGPYEQYF. As DNA, the CDR3 is TGCAGCGTTCTCAGGGCAGGACCCTACGAGCAGTACTTC.

CDR3 region: CASSLGAWETQYF. The CDR3 DNA is TGTGCCAGCAGTTTAGGGGCCTGGGAGACCCAGTACTTC. This chain uses TRBV27 with TRBJ2-5; perhaps TRBD1 as D (5 bases). Germline-derived CDR1 and CDR2 are MNHEY and SMNVEV (reference sequence). The CDR3 spans 13 residues. The V end was cut by 2 bases, the J end by 5 bases, with 9 bases between.

The chain combines TRBV11-2 with TRBJ2-1; 8 bases fit TRBD2. V was pared by 1 base and J by 8 bases, with 7 bases of the junction left unmatched. Germline V CDR1 and CDR2: SGHAT, FQNNGV. CDR3 length equals 15 residues. In DNA form, the CDR3 reads TGTGCCAGCAGCTTAGTGGTGGGACTAGTCTATGAGCAGTTCTTC. Translating gives CASSLVVGLVYEQFF.